One sample yielded the 3 T cell receptor beta chains listed below, sequenced in a study of CD8 T cells in Susac syndrome. A quantity of about 0.5 to 1 ug RNA underwent reverse transcription using random hexamers. TCRdb itself ran the immunoSEQ multiplex PCR reads through MiXCR, one entry per CDR3 protein. The data contain approximately 200,000 distinct CDR3 sequences, about 94% of them singletons. The sequenced sample consisted of CD8+ T cells from PBMCs. These receptors came from a human donor with multiple sclerosis.

V usage is TRBV29-1 and J usage is TRBJ1-2; no clear D gene. V shed 0 bases and J shed 2 bases, with 7 bases lying between them. This CDR3 region has 13 residues. Per the germline V gene, CDR1 is SQVTM and CDR2 is ANQGSEA. CDR3 DNA sequence: TGCAGCGTTGAAGATCCCGGGAACTATGGCTACACCTTC. As protein: CSVEDPGNYGYTF.

The chain employs TRBV6-2 or TRBV6-3 and TRBJ2-3, with 10 nucleotides matching TRBD1. Germline V gene data show CDR1 as MNHEY and CDR2 as SVGEGT. The V and J ends lost 2 bases and 0 bases, in that order; junction bases with no gene match: 20. The CDR3 totals 22 residues. CDR3 loop: CASSYTPLAGTGDRFSTDTQYF. The CDR3 DNA is TGTGCCAGCAGTTACACCCCCCTTGCCGGGACAGGGGATAGATTTAGCACAGATACGCAGTATTTT.

The rearrangement links TRBV15 to TRBJ2-3; the D gene is possibly TRBD2 (6 bases). The germline V gene has CDR1 LNHNV and CDR2 YYDKDF (reference sequence). The CDR3 extends over 19 amino acids. Trimming took off 0 bases at V and 7 bases at J, with 26 bases between the two ends. CDR3 in amino acids: CATSREKELGLGTDNTQYF. The CDR3 bases are TGTGCCACCAGCAGAGAGAAGGAACTAGGTTTGGGGACTGATAATACGCAGTATTTT.